What follows is one T cell receptor (beta chain) and its context. The sample originates from a study of shared clonotypes between healthy human individuals. The CDR3 is 14 amino acids. Germline CDR1 is SGHRS and CDR2 is YFSETQ. V lost 0 bases and J 2 bases, leaving 9 bases between the germline ends. Here immunoSEQ multiplex PCR was the method, and the copy in TCRdb shows in-frame clones only, minus some. Of millions of clones detected, roughly 93% appear once; the ten largest clones hold roughly 0.36%. Input material: naive CD4+ T cells from PBMCs. This sample's subset: CD45RA+ positively selected. This chain uses TRBV5-1 with TRBJ2-7; D uncertain. This receptor was obtained from a man aged 18 to 30 in good health. Some clones in this sample may be carry-over from other donors' samples. Written as DNA, the CDR3 is TGCGCCAGCAGCTTGGACGGGTCGACCTACGAGCAGTACTTC. Its translation: CASSLDGSTYEQYF.